The 24 T cell receptor beta chains below all came from one sample that was sequenced in a study of blood T cell repertoires in COVID-19. Repertoires were generated with immunoSEQ multiplex PCR, while TCRdb's copy carries only in-frame clones and drops some. The sample has about 200,000 clones; around 90% are singletons. The sample consisted of peripheral blood. Receptors were obtained from a man aged 60-69 years with COVID-19, enrolled during active disease.

This clone occurred once. The CDR3 DNA sequence: TGTGCCAGTAGTATCGCGGCGGGAGGGAACACCGGGGAGCTGTTTTTT. Translation gives CASSIAAGGNTGELFF. The rearrangement links TRBV19 to TRBJ2-2; 8 nucleotides align to TRBD2. Germline V gene data show CDR1 as LNHDA and CDR2 as SQIVND (reference sequence). Losses at the gene ends were 3 bases for V and 1 base for J; bases not matched to a gene: 4. This CDR3 comprises 16 residues.

This clone came up once. V and J are TRBV3-1 (or the pseudogene TRBV3-2) and TRBJ2-7; TRBD2 agrees at 12 bases. V trimming: 7 bases; J trimming: 6 bases; junction bases outside the gene matches: 7. The CDR3 contains 14 residues. From germline, CDR1 is LGHDT and CDR2 YNNKEL (reference sequence). CDR3 in amino acids: CASTPSGGVGEQYF. In DNA, the CDR3 is TGTGCCAGCACCCCTAGCGGGGGGGTAGGCGAGCAGTACTTC.

The chain uses TRBV11-1 and TRBJ1-1, with a tentative D call TRBD1 (5 bases). Trimming took off 2 bases at V and 1 base at J, with 11 bases between the two ends. CDR1 is SGHAT and CDR2 is FQDESV in the germline V gene (reference sequence). The CDR3 extends over 15 amino acids. For the CDR3, the DNA is TGTGCCAGCAGCTTAAACACGGGGGGGAACACTGAAGCTTTCTTT. It yields the protein CASSLNTGGNTEAFF.

V is TRBV19 and J is TRBJ1-4; no firm D call. The CDR3 has 12 amino acids. The ends were cut back, 0 bases at V and 8 bases at J, with 4 bases in the middle. Germline CDR1 is LNHDA and CDR2 is SQIVND (reference sequence). In DNA form, the CDR3 reads TGTGCCAGTAGTATAGACGTGGAAAAACTGTTTTTT. Translation: CASSIDVEKLFF.

This chain uses TRBV6-5 with TRBJ1-2, with 7 bases lining up with TRBD1. This CDR3 is built from 15 residues. CDR1 MNHEY and CDR2 SVGAGI come from the germline V gene. With V trimmed by 0 bases and J by 4 bases, 5 bases remained unmatched. In nucleotides, the CDR3 is TGTGCCAGCAGTTACTCGACAGGGCGTGGCTATGGCTACACCTTC. This translates into CASSYSTGRGYGYTF.

This clone appeared a few times. The chain is built from TRBV28 and TRBJ2-5; 11 nucleotides agree with TRBD1. Unmatched junction bases numbered 4, after V lost 9 bases and J lost 4 bases. Looked up from germline, CDR1 is MDHEN and CDR2 is SYDVKM. The length of the CDR3 is 13 residues. CDR3 coding DNA: TGTGCCAGTGGGACAGGGGGTATAGAGACCCAGTACTTC. Translated, it gives CASGTGGIETQYF.

The chain has TRBV29-1 and TRBJ2-7; 8 bases match TRBD1. The V gene end was trimmed by 4 bases and the J gene end by 4 bases; junction bases not matched to a gene: 3. CDR1 is SQVTM and CDR2 is ANQGSEA in the germline V gene. The length of the CDR3 is 12 residues. The CDR3 region is CSVGDRGYEQYF. Here the CDR3 DNA reads TGCAGCGTTGGAGACAGGGGATACGAGCAGTACTTC.

This clone was seen once. This sequence joins TRBV7-3 and TRBJ2-1, with D perhaps TRBD2 (6 bases). Trimming shortened V by 1 base and J by 6 bases, and 10 bases separated the two germline ends. The germline CDR1 and CDR2 sequences are SGHTA and FQGTGA. The length of the CDR3 is 14 residues. Here the CDR3 DNA reads TGTGCCAGCAGCTTAAGGGGGGAATTCAATGAGCAGTTCTTC. Translating gives CASSLRGEFNEQFF. Variable domain in full (rest from reference TRBV7-3 and TRBJ2-1): GAGVSQTPSNKVTEKGKYVELRCDPISGHTALYWYRQSLGQGPEFLIYFQGTGAADDSGLPNDRFFAVRPEGSVSTLKIQRTERGDSAVYLCASSLRGEFNEQFFGPGTRLTVL.

This chain links TRBV6-6 with TRBJ1-2; D may be TRBD1 (6 bases). This CDR3 has 15 amino acids. CDR1 is MNHNY and CDR2 is SVGAGI in the germline V gene (reference sequence). Trimming shortened V by 6 bases and J by 3 bases, and 17 bases separated the two germline ends. The CDR3 DNA follows: TGTGCCAGCAGACCGAACAGTGGGGGCGACTATGGCTACACCTTC. It encodes CASRPNSGGDYGYTF.

This clone was counted only a few times. The rearrangement uses TRBV4-3 and TRBJ2-1; the match to TRBD2 covers 9 bases. CDR3 length: 16 amino acids. Trimming at V came to 0 bases and at J to 8 bases, leaving 8 bases not matched to a gene. In germline, CDR1 is LGHNA, CDR2 YSLEER. The CDR3 DNA reads TGCGCCAGCAGCCAAGAGGCTAGCGGGATCTGGTATGAGCAGTTCTTC. Translated, it gives CASSQEASGIWYEQFF.

J is TRBJ1-2 and V is TRBV19; D not certain. Germline CDR1 is LNHDA and CDR2 is SQIVND (reference sequence). The V end lost 3 bases, the J end lost 4 bases, and 12 bases lay between the germline ends. CDR3 length: 14 amino acids. This CDR3 reads CASSIEGGFYGYTF. CDR3 DNA sequence: TGTGCCAGTAGTATCGAGGGCGGATTCTATGGCTACACCTTC. The full variable domain, in which reference TRBV19 and TRBJ1-2 provide the parts outside the CDR3, is DGGITQSPKYLFRKEGQNVTLSCEQNLNHDAMYWYRQDPGQGLRLIYYSQIVNDFQKGDIAEGYSVSREKKESFPLTVTSAQKNPTAFYLCASSIEGGFYGYTFGSGTRLTVV.

This clone was detected only once. This chain uses TRBV18 with TRBJ2-7; 7 positions match TRBD1. Germline V gives CDR1 KGHSH, CDR2 LQKENI. The CDR3 covers 12 residues. The J segment lost 5 bases and the V segment lost 2 bases, leaving 0 bases of the junction unmatched. In nucleotides, the CDR3 is TGTGCCAGCTCACCAGGGACAGACGAGCAGTACTTC. This gives the protein CASSPGTDEQYF.

The chain links TRBV11-1 to TRBJ1-5; D may be TRBD1 (6 bases). The germline V and J ends were trimmed by 5 bases and 0 bases, with 11 bases remaining between them. The CDR3 contains 15 residues. Germline V gene sequence: CDR1 SGHAT, CDR2 FQDESV (reference sequence). CDR3 DNA: TGTGCCAGCAGCCTTAGGACAGATAGCAATCAGCCCCAGCATTTT. Its protein product is CASSLRTDSNQPQHF.

The chain employs TRBV29-1 and TRBJ2-1; 14 bases are shared with TRBD2. The CDR3 runs to 14 residues. The germline V gene has CDR1 SQVTM and CDR2 ANQGSEA. V lost 7 bases and J lost 3; bases outside the gene matches: 2. In nucleotides, the CDR3 is TGCAGCGGTGGGACTAGCGGGGGCTACAATGAGCAGTTCTTC. This gives the protein CSGGTSGGYNEQFF.

This clone has more than one count but fewer than ten. This chain links TRBV6-4 with TRBJ1-5; D possibly corresponds to TRBD1 (5 bases). The germline V gene encodes CDR1 MRHNA and CDR2 SNTAGT. The CDR3 extends over 15 amino acids. Deletions cut 4 bases from V and 3 bases from J, with 13 bases between. The CDR3 is CASSGGGAINQPQHF. CDR3 sequence (DNA): TGTGCCAGCAGTGGGGGAGGGGCGATCAATCAGCCCCAGCATTTT.

The gene calls are TRBV20-1 and TRBJ2-2; D is perhaps TRBD1 (6 bases). This CDR3 comprises 13 residues. The V gene lost 3 bases and the J gene lost 7 bases, with 12 bases spanning the gap. Germline CDR1 reads DFQATT; CDR2 reads SNEGSKA (reference sequence). CDR3 protein: CSASKQGVGELFF. The CDR3 DNA reads as TGCAGTGCTAGTAAACAGGGTGTCGGGGAGCTGTTTTTT.

The count of this clone is one. The rearrangement uses TRBV2 and TRBJ1-1; 10 bases map to TRBD1. Germline CDR1 reads SNHLY; CDR2 reads FYNNEI. With 7 bases clipped from V and 6 bases from J, the junction kept 8 bases outside the gene matches. This CDR3 has 14 amino acids. In nucleotides, the CDR3 is TGTGCCAGCACTCCGGGACAGGGGCTCTCTGAAGCTTTCTTT. Translation: CASTPGQGLSEAFF.

The rearrangement links TRBV19 to TRBJ2-1; 9 bases agree with TRBD2. Looked up from germline, CDR1 is LNHDA and CDR2 is SQIVND (reference sequence). The CDR3 covers 17 residues. Germline trimming cut 0 bases from V and 5 bases from J; bases unmatched to any gene: 8. This CDR3 is CASSIDQLREGNNEQFF. The CDR3 DNA reads as TGTGCCAGTAGTATAGATCAATTGCGGGAGGGGAACAATGAGCAGTTCTTC.

This chain uses TRBV5-1 with TRBJ2-1, with D tentatively TRBD1 (6 bases). The CDR3 length is 15 residues. Trimming removed 0 bases from V and 4 bases from J, with 11 bases in between. Germline CDR1 reads SGHRS; CDR2 reads YFSETQ. This CDR3 reads CASSLVAGEYNEQFF. DNA of the CDR3: TGCGCCAGCAGCTTGGTAGCAGGGGAGTACAATGAGCAGTTCTTC.

The rearrangement uses TRBV6-4 and TRBJ1-6; a weak D match, TRBD1 (5 bases). The CDR3 runs to 14 residues. CDR1 and CDR2 (germline): MRHNA, SNTAGT. Trimming took 3 bases from V and 6 from J, leaving 9 bases between them. CDR3 DNA: TGTGCCAGCAGTGAAGGGACTCGTAATTCACCCCTCCACTTT. Translating it yields CASSEGTRNSPLHF.

J is TRBJ1-1 and V is TRBV7-9; D is ambiguous. The V gene lost 5 bases and the J gene lost 4 bases, with 14 bases spanning the gap. Germline CDR1 reads SEHNR; CDR2 reads FQNEAQ (reference sequence). The CDR3 runs to 14 residues. CDR3 bases: TGTGCCAGCAGCCCCGGCGGGGTGGGCACTGAAGCTTTCTTT. This encodes CASSPGGVGTEAFF.

The CDR3, as DNA: TGTGCCAGCAGCTCGGGGGGGGCTGGCTACAATGAGCAGTTCTTC. Its protein is CASSSGGAGYNEQFF. The chain links TRBV9 to TRBJ2-1; 8 nucleotides match TRBD2. The CDR3 has 15 residues. Trimming at V came to 4 bases and at J to 3 bases, leaving 6 bases not matched to a gene. CDR1 and CDR2 from the germline V gene are SGDLS and YYNGEE.

This rearrangement joins TRBV18 to TRBJ1-1; TRBD1 aligns across 7 bases. After removal of 5 bases from V and 5 bases from J, the junction contained 8 bases not matched to a gene. Looked up from germline, CDR1 is KGHSH and CDR2 is LQKENI. The CDR3 sequence is 14 residues long. The CDR3 loop reads CASSSQGQKTEAFF. The DNA for the CDR3 is TGTGCCAGCTCATCACAGGGGCAGAAGACTGAAGCTTTCTTT.

This chain joins TRBV5-4 and TRBJ2-7, with TRBD1 matching over 7 bases. The CDR3 consists of 15 residues. Germline CDR1 reads SGHNT; CDR2 reads YYREEE (reference sequence). The ends lost 2 bases at V and 0 bases at J; junction bases unmatched: 5. CDR3 in DNA: TGTGCCAGCAGCTTACCGGGACAGAGCTCCTACGAGCAGTACTTC. It specifies CASSLPGQSSYEQYF.